This T cell receptor beta chain was obtained from a study of monozygotic twins with inflammatory bowel disease. The draw for each donor consisted of a single 2.5 ml blood sample. Germline assignment: CDR1 DFQATT and CDR2 SNEGSKA (reference sequence). The CDR3 runs 14 residues. Researchers generated cDNA in eight separate reactions per sample. TCRdb re-called the 5' RACE reads and catalogs CDR3 proteins one per entry, DNA excluded. Recorded here are roughly 300,000 distinct CDR3 sequences; the top ten clones represent roughly 5.8%. This TCR came from a human donor with ulcerative colitis or Crohn's disease, or a healthy co-twin of an affected twin (not recorded which). J is TRBJ1-2 and V is TRBV20-1; TCRdb indicates TRBD1, and absent DNA this call remains unverified. The sample taken for sequencing was blood. CDR3 sequence: CSARDWAGYSGYTF.